The present T cell receptor beta chain was sequenced within a study of monozygotic twins with inflammatory bowel disease. Germline lookup yields CDR1 SGHDT and CDR2 YYEEEE. The CDR3 has 15 amino acids. Note on this clonotype: What it recognizes is unknown.

Overall study findings and caveats: Lower sharing of clonotypes with other individuals was seen in IBD patients than in healthy twins. This was most marked in patients showing signs of disease activity.

TCRdb reprocessed the 5' RACE reads and stores each CDR3 protein as one record, lacking DNA. This table lists some 150,000 distinct CDR3 sequences. The source of this sequence is a human donor with ulcerative colitis or Crohn's disease, or a healthy co-twin of an affected twin (not recorded which). The V call is TRBV5-6, the J call TRBJ1-5; TCRdb names TRBD1, which stays unverified in the absence of DNA. The specimen sequenced was blood. CDR3 in amino acids: CASSLFGASNQPQHF.